This TCR beta chain was captured in a study of blood T cells in healthy people across ages. On the study more broadly: Per every two T cells, about one barcoded beta molecule was captured by template switching.

This CDR3 has 12 residues. Germline assignment: CDR1 DFQATT and CDR2 SNEGSKA (reference sequence). Overall study findings and caveats: A strong correlation was seen between TCR beta diversity and naive T cell percentage. A roughly linear age-dependent decrease characterized TCR beta diversity per million T cells. Both naive CD4+ cell counts and diversity were greater in long-lived donors than in aged donors.

Combining a sample-barcoded 5' primer with a J-beta primer mix, a second PCR ran for roughly 7 to 12 cycles. TCRdb fed the 5' RACE reads into MiXCR, producing one record per CDR3 protein. The sample carries roughly 800,000 distinct CDR3 sequences, about 36% recorded once. As concerns this clonotype: Antigen unknown. A much larger clone differs by one base, so this may be a read error.

Sequencing was done on a sample of blood. The chain has TRBV20-1 and TRBJ2-3; D is perhaps TRBD2 (5 bases). This receptor was taken from a man aged 18 to 29 in good health. The CDR3 DNA is TGCAGTACTAGGGCCTCTCCGGAGACGCAGTATTTT. This gives the protein CSTRASPETQYF.